This T cell receptor (beta chain) appears in the sequencing data of a study of long-term antiretroviral therapy in people with HIV. General study results and limits: HIV repertoires showed narrower CDR3 length ranges than controls.

Investigators performed immunoSEQ version v3.0 at survey level. Sequencing aimed to cover about 40,000-55,000 T-cell genomes per sample. Repertoires were generated with immunoSEQ multiplex PCR, while TCRdb's copy carries only in-frame clones and drops some. The table includes tens of thousands of clones, roughly 80% detected once. At least two post-ART and at least one pre-ART PBMC sample were available for each donor. All participants with HIV were treated in the United States. Germline assignment: CDR1 SGDLS and CDR2 YYNGEE. The CDR3 has 16 amino acids. V was clipped by 4 bases and J by 2 bases; unmatched bases: 10. On this clone itself: What it binds is unknown.

The material was unsorted PBMCs, obtained 1 year after starting antiretroviral therapy. The rearrangement joins TRBV9 to TRBJ2-3, with TRBD1 matching 7 bases. This sequence was found in a young man with HIV. The CDR3 nucleotides are TGTGCCAGCAGCATAGAAGGACAGGTGATCACAGATACGCAGTATTTT. It yields the protein CASSIEGQVITDTQYF.